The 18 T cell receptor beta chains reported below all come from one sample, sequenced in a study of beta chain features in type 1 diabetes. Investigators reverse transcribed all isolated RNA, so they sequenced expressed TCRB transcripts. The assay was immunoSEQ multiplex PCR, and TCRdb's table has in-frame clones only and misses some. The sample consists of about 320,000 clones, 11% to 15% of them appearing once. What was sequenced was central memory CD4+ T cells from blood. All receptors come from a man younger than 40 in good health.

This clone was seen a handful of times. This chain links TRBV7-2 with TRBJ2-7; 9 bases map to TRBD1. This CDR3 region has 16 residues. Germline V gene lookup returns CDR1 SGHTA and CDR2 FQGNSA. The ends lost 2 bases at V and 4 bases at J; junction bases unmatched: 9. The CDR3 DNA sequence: TGTGCCAGCAGCTTACGGGGGACAGGGTTGGGTTACGAGCAGTACTTC. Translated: CASSLRGTGLGYEQYF.

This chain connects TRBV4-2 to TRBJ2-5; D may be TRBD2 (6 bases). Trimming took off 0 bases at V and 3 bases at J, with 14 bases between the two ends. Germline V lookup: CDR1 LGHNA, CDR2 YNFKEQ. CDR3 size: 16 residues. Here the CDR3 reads CASSQDPGRREETQYF. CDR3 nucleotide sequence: TGTGCCAGCAGCCAAGACCCAGGTAGGAGGGAAGAGACCCAGTACTTC.

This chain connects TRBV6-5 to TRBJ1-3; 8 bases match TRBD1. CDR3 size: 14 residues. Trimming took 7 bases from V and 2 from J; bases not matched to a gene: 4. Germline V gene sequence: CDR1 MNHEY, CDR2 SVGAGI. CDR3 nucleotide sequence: TGTGCCAGCAAAAGACAGGGGACTGGAAACACCATATATTTT. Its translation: CASKRQGTGNTIYF.

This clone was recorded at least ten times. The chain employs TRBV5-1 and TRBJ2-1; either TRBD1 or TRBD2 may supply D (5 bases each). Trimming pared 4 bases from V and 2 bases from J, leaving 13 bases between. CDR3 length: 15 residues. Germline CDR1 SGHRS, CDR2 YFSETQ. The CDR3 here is CASSLDGTTYNEQFF. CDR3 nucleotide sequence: TGCGCCAGCAGCCTCGACGGGACGACCTACAATGAGCAGTTCTTC.

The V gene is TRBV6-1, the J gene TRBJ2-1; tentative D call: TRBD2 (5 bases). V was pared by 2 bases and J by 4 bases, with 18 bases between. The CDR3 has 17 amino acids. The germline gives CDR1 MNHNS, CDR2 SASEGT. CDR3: CASSETDWTKFYNEQFF. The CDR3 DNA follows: TGTGCCAGCAGTGAAACGGACTGGACCAAGTTTTACAATGAGCAGTTCTTC.

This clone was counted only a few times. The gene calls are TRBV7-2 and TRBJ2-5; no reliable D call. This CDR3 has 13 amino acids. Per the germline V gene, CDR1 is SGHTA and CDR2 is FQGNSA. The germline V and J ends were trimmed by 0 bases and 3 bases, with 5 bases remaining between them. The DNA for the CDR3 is TGTGCCAGCAGCTTAGCAGCAAAAGAGACCCAGTACTTC. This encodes CASSLAAKETQYF.

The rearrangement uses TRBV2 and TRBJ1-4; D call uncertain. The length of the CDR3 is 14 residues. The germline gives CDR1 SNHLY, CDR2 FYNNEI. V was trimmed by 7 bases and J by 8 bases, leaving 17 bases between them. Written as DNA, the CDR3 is TGTGCCAGCAATACGTTCAAGGGAAGGGAAAAACTGTTTTTT. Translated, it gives CASNTFKGREKLFF.

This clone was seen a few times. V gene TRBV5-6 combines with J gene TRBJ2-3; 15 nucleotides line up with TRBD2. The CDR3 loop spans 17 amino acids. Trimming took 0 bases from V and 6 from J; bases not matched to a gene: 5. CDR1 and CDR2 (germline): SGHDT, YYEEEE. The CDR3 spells CASSLGTSGRAMDTQYF. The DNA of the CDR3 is TGTGCCAGCAGCTTGGGGACTAGCGGGAGGGCCATGGATACGCAGTATTTT. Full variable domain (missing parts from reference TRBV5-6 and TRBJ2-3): DAGVTQSPTHLIKTRGQQVTLRCSPKSGHDTVSWYQQALGQGPQFIFQYYEEEERQRGNFPDRFSGHQFPNYSSELNVNALLLGDSALYLCASSLGTSGRAMDTQYFGPGTRLTVL.

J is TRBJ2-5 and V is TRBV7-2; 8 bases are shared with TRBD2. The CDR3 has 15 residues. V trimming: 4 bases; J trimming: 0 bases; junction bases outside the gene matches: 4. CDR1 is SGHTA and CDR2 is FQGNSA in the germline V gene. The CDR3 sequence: CASSSQRGYQETQYF. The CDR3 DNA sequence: TGTGCCAGCAGCTCGCAGCGGGGGTACCAAGAGACCCAGTACTTC.

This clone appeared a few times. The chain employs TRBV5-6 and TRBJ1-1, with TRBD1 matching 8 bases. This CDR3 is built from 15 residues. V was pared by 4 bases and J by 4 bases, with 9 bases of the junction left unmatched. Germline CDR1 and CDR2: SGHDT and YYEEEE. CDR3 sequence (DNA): TGTGCCAGCAGCCCGACCGGACAGGGCGGCACTGAAGCTTTCTTT. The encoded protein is CASSPTGQGGTEAFF.

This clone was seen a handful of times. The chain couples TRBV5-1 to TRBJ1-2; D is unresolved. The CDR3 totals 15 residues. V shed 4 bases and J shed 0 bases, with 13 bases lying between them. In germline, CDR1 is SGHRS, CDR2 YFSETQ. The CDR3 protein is CASSETLTANYGYTF. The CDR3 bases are TGCGCCAGCAGCGAAACACTAACTGCTAACTATGGCTACACCTTC.

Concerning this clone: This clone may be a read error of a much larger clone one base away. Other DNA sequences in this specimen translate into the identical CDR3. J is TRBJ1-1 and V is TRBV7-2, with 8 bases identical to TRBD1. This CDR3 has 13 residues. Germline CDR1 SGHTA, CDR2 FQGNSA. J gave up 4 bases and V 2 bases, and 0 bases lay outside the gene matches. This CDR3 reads CASSLTGGTEAFF. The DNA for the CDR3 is TGTGCCAGCAGCTTAACAGGGGGCACTGAAGCTTTCTTT.

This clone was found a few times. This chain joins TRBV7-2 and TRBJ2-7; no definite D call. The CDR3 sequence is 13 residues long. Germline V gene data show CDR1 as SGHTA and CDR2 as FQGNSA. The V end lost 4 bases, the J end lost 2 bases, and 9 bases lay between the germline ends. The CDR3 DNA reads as TGTGCCAGCAGCTCGCCCAGGACCTACGAGCAGTACGTC. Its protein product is CASSSPRTYEQYV.

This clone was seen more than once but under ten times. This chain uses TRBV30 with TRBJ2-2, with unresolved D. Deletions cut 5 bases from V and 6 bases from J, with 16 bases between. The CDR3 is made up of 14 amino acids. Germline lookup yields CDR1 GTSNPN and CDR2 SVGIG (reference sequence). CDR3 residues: CAWGDRVDAGELFF. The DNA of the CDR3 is TGTGCCTGGGGAGACCGGGTGGACGCCGGGGAGCTGTTTTTT.

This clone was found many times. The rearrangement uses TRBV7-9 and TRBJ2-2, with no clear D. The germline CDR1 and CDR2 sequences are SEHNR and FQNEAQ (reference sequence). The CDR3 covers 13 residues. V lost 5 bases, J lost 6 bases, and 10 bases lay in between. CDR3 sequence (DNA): TGTGCCAGCAGCCCCACAGTTCCCGGGGAGCTGTTTTTT. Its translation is CASSPTVPGELFF.

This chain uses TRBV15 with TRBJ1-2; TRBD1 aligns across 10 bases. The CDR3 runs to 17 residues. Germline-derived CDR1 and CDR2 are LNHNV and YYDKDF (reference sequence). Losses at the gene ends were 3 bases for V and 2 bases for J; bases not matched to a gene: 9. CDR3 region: CATSRGQGRNLNYGYTF. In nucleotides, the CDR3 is TGTGCCACCAGCAGGGGACAGGGGAGAAATTTAAACTATGGCTACACCTTC.

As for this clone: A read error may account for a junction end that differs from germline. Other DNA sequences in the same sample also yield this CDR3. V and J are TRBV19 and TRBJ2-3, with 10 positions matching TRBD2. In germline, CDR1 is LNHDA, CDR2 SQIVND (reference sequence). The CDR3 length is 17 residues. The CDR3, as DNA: TGCGCCAGTAGTATACCATTAGCGGGAGGAGGCGCGGATACGCAGTATTTT. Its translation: CASSIPLAGGGADTQYF.

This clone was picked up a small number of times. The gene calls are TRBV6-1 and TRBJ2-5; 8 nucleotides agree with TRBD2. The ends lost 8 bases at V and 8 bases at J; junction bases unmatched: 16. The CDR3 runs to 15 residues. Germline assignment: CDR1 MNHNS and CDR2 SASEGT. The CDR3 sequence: CASGSPASGGRTQYF. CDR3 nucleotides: TGTGCCAGCGGTTCCCCGGCCAGCGGGGGCCGTACCCAGTACTTC.